The rows below give T cell receptor beta chains drawn from one sample of a study of blood T cells in healthy people across ages. TCRdb itself ran the 5' RACE reads through MiXCR, one entry per CDR3 protein. The sample includes some 790,000 distinct CDR3 sequences, about 30% of them seen just once. Specimen: blood. These receptors originate from a woman older than 75 in good health. The CDR3 runs from the conserved cysteine through the conserved F or W. The D gene is left open where the match is weak. The size of a clone is reported for some rows only, either as once, few or many, or as a class for expanded clones.

many,TRBV2,TRBJ2-1,TRBD1,CASSSDRGLYNEQFF,TGTGCCAGCAGTTCTGACAGGGGTCTCTACAATGAGCAGTTCTTC
many,TRBV6-2/TRBV6-3,TRBJ2-7,TRBD1,CASRGTVFYEQYF,TGTGCCAGCAGGGGGACAGTATTCTACGAGCAGTACTTC
few,TRBV2,TRBJ1-2,TRBD1,CASNWGQGSENYGYTF,TGTGCCAGCAATTGGGGACAGGGTAGTGAGAATTATGGCTACACCTTC
many,TRBV6-6,TRBJ1-5,.,CASSYKSQGFSNQPQHF,TGTGCCAGCAGTTACAAGTCACAGGGTTTTAGCAATCAGCCCCAGCATTTT
.,TRBV7-2,TRBJ1-1,.,CASGKAGTNTEAFF,TGTGCCAGCGGGAAAGCAGGGACGAACACTGAAGCTTTCTTT
many,TRBV20-1,TRBJ2-1,TRBD1,CSAIPGQGNNEQFF,TGCAGTGCTATCCCGGGACAGGGAAACAATGAGCAGTTCTTC
many,TRBV7-2,TRBJ2-5,TRBD2,CASSRGQRGVRETQYF,TGTGCCAGCAGCCGCGGGCAGCGGGGGGTCCGGGAGACCCAGTACTTC
many,TRBV5-5,TRBJ2-5,TRBD2,CASSLGRGGYQETQYF,TGTGCCAGCAGCTTGGGGCGGGGGGGTTATCAAGAGACCCAGTACTTC
.,TRBV27,TRBJ1-1,.,CASSFWGTVAEAFF,TGTGCCAGCAGTTTCTGGGGGACCGTCGCTGAAGCTTTCTTT
.,TRBV7-9,TRBJ2-7,.,CASSSVSYEQYF,TGTGCCAGCTCGTCAGTCTCCTACGAGCAGTACTTC
many,TRBV7-2,TRBJ1-1,.,CASSFTGILRDTEAFF,TGTGCCAGCAGCTTCACAGGGATACTTCGGGACACTGAAGCTTTCTTT
.,TRBV29-1,TRBJ1-2,.,CSVEDWPGDYGYTF,TGCAGCGTTGAAGATTGGCCAGGGGACTATGGCTACACCTTC
many,TRBV20-1,TRBJ2-5,.,CSARVGETQYF,TGCAGTGCTAGAGTCGGAGAGACCCAGTACTTC
many,TRBV7-2,TRBJ2-3,.,CASSLDGVLDTQYF,TGTGCCAGCAGCTTAGACGGCGTTTTGGATACGCAGTATTTT
few,TRBV6-2/TRBV6-3,TRBJ1-1,.,CASSYSGGRGTEAFF,TGTGCCAGCAGTTACTCTGGGGGCAGAGGCACTGAAGCTTTCTTT
once,TRBV2,TRBJ1-5,.,CASSRDTVNQPQHF,TGTGCCAGCAGCCGCGACACCGTCAATCAGCCCCAGCATTTT
.,TRBV7-9,TRBJ1-2,.,CASSNRDTYGYTF,TGTGCCAGCAGCAACCGGGACACCTATGGCTACACCTTC
many,TRBV28,TRBJ2-7,TRBD1,CATRQGAVEQYF,TGTGCCACCCGACAGGGGGCGGTCGAGCAGTACTTC
.,TRBV20-1,TRBJ1-4,TRBD1,CSARDRRTGHEKLFF,TGCAGTGCTAGAGATCGAAGGACAGGGCATGAAAAACTGTTTTTT
many,TRBV5-1,TRBJ2-3,TRBD1,CASSLDGTGGSDTQYF,TGCGCCAGCAGCTTGGATGGGACAGGGGGTTCAGATACGCAGTATTTT
.,TRBV6-2/TRBV6-3,TRBJ2-6,.,CASRDSGADVLTF,TGTGCCAGCAGGGATTCTGGGGCCGACGTCCTGACTTTC
many,TRBV5-6,TRBJ1-5,TRBD1,CASSSVRQGQPQHF,TGTGCCAGCAGCTCGGTACGACAGGGTCAGCCCCAGCATTTT
many,TRBV6-1,TRBJ2-1,TRBD2,CASSVGWRGAYNEQFF,TGTGCCAGCAGTGTTGGTTGGCGGGGGGCCTACAATGAGCAGTTCTTC
.,TRBV7-8,TRBJ1-2,TRBD1,CASSFRGGGTDGYTF,TGTGCCAGCAGCTTTCGGGGAGGGGGCACGGATGGCTACACCTTC
many,TRBV7-2,TRBJ1-2,TRBD1,CASSFQSLGRDRWLVYGYTF,TGTGCCAGCAGCTTCCAATCCTTAGGGAGGGACAGGTGGCTAGTATATGGCTACACCTTC
.,TRBV20-1,TRBJ2-1,TRBD2,CSARVGTSGSDEQFF,TGCAGTGCTAGAGTTGGAACTAGCGGGAGTGATGAGCAGTTCTTC
.,TRBV12-3/TRBV12-4,TRBJ1-2,.,CTSSFGGNGYTF,TGTACCAGCAGTTTTGGAGGGAATGGCTACACCTTC
many,TRBV20-1,TRBJ2-5,TRBD2,CSARHPSGGYQETQYF,TGCAGTGCTAGACACCCTAGCGGGGGCTACCAAGAGACCCAGTACTTC
few,TRBV6-5,TRBJ1-5,.,CASSYSTRVRPQHF,TGTGCCAGCAGTTACTCGACCAGGGTGCGGCCCCAGCATTTT
.,TRBV20-1,TRBJ2-7,TRBD2,CSTLRGGSYNEQYF,TGCAGTACTTTGCGGGGGGGCTCCTACAATGAGCAGTACTTC
.,TRBV3-1,TRBJ2-3,.,CASSQGTLSSTDTQYF,TGTGCCAGCAGCCAGGGCACTTTGTCTAGCACAGATACGCAGTATTTT
many,TRBV6-2/TRBV6-3,TRBJ2-3,.,CASRKSADTQYF,TGTGCCAGCAGGAAATCTGCGGATACGCAGTATTTT
.,TRBV3-1,TRBJ1-2,.,CASSQGASPRGYGYTF,TGTGCCAGCAGCCAGGGGGCGTCGCCCAGGGGCTATGGCTACACCTTC
many,TRBV9,TRBJ2-3,.,CASSALGRTSTDTQYF,TGTGCCAGCAGCGCCCTGGGGAGAACTAGCACAGATACGCAGTATTTT
.,TRBV4-3,TRBJ2-3,.,CASSQELMDTQYF,TGCGCCAGCAGCCAAGAGTTGATGGATACGCAGTATTTT
many,TRBV20-1,TRBJ2-1,.,CSAALVVEQFF,TGCAGTGCTGCCTTAGTGGTTGAGCAGTTCTTC
.,TRBV27,TRBJ2-1,TRBD1,CASSRGTGSDEQFF,TGTGCCAGCAGCCGTGGGACAGGGTCAGATGAGCAGTTCTTC
.,TRBV7-8,TRBJ2-3,TRBD2,CASSLAPSGVQDTQYF,TGTGCCAGCAGCTTAGCACCTAGCGGGGTACAAGATACGCAGTATTTT
many,TRBV7-2,TRBJ1-6,.,CASSLAYNSPLHF,TGTGCCAGCAGCTTGGCGTATAATTCACCCCTCCACTTT
.,TRBV10-3,TRBJ2-3,.,CAISDGGSTDTQYF,TGTGCCATCAGTGATGGGGGGAGCACAGATACGCAGTATTTT
.,TRBV19,TRBJ1-5,.,CASSSGSSNPPQHF,TGTGCCAGTAGCTCGGGCAGTAGCAATCCGCCCCAGCATTTT
few,TRBV20-1,TRBJ1-5,.,CSARGWGRNQPQHF,TGCAGTGCTAGGGGTTGGGGCCGCAATCAGCCCCAGCATTTT
.,TRBV12-3/TRBV12-4,TRBJ1-1,.,CASVQWREGEAFF,TGTGCCAGCGTTCAGTGGAGGGAAGGAGAAGCTTTCTTT
few,TRBV6-1,TRBJ1-6,TRBD1,CASSGTGVYNSPLHF,TGTGCCAGCAGCGGGACAGGGGTCTATAATTCACCCCTCCACTTT
.,TRBV21-1,TRBJ2-6,.,CASSKGGGDLSGANVLTF,TGTGCCAGCAGCAAAGGGGGCGGGGACCTCTCTGGGGCCAACGTCCTGACTTTC
few,TRBV28,TRBJ1-1,.,CASSGTLHAFF,TGTGCCAGCAGTGGGACACTGCACGCTTTCTTT
many,TRBV6-4,TRBJ1-2,TRBD1,CASSDSGGRYGYTF,TGTGCCAGCAGTGACTCAGGGGGCCGGTATGGCTACACCTTC
many,TRBV28,TRBJ2-4,.,CASSLAMGGVDKNIQYF,TGTGCCAGCAGTTTAGCGATGGGCGGGGTGGACAAAAACATTCAGTACTTC
.,TRBV3-1,TRBJ1-2,.,CASSQGAGINYGYTF,TGTGCCAGCAGCCAAGGTGCAGGGATCAACTATGGCTACACCTTC
.,TRBV5-1,TRBJ1-2,.,CASSLAGANLYGYTF,TGCGCCAGCAGCTTGGCAGGGGCGAATCTTTATGGCTACACCTTC
few,TRBV11-3,TRBJ2-1,.,CASSLGNGGVDNEQFF,TGTGCCAGCAGCTTAGGCAACGGGGGCGTCGACAATGAGCAGTTCTTC
.,TRBV6-6,TRBJ2-1,TRBD1,CASSYPGTGGPSKQFF,TGTGCCAGCAGTTACCCCGGGACAGGGGGGCCTAGTAAGCAGTTCTTC
.,TRBV7-7,TRBJ2-5,.,CASSLGPGGQETQYF,TGTGCTAGCAGCTTAGGTCCAGGGGGGCAAGAGACCCAGTACTTC
few,TRBV5-1,TRBJ1-2,.,CASSPSGSNGYTF,TGCGCCAGCTCCCCTTCTGGGTCTAATGGCTACACCTTC
.,TRBV15,TRBJ2-5,TRBD2,CATSNPSGSSQETQYF,TGTGCCACCAGCAATCCTAGCGGGAGTTCTCAAGAGACCCAGTACTTC
.,TRBV12-3/TRBV12-4,TRBJ2-2,TRBD1,CASRTGVVTGERFF,TGTGCCAGCAGGACAGGGGTGGTTACCGGGGAGCGGTTTTTT
.,TRBV6-6,TRBJ2-3,TRBD2,CASTLLAGAPDTQYF,TGTGCCAGCACTTTACTAGCGGGGGCACCAGATACGCAGTATTTT
many,TRBV6-2/TRBV6-3,TRBJ2-1,TRBD2,CASSNSGGPNEQFF,TGTGCCAGCAGTAATAGCGGGGGGCCCAACGAGCAGTTCTTC